This T cell receptor (beta chain) was obtained from a study of OX40 agonist ivuxolimab in advanced cancers. The data were produced by immunoSEQ multiplex PCR, yet TCRdb's version contains in-frame clones alone and is incomplete. The profile shows 49,000 or so clones, 87% of them singletons. Autoimmune disease history or systemic immunosuppression meant exclusion. With 4 bases clipped from V and 3 bases from J, the junction kept 8 bases outside the gene matches. The CDR3 sequence is 16 residues long. The germline gives CDR1 SGDLS, CDR2 YYNGEE. This chain joins TRBV9 and TRBJ2-3; 10 bases are a match to TRBD1. The clonotype comes from an adult with an advanced solid tumor such as melanoma, head and neck, liver or kidney cancer. The source was CD4+ or CD8+ T cells sorted from blood, collected in a trial of the OX40 agonist ivuxolimab. CDR3 bases: TGTGCCAGCAGCCCCCGGACAGGGGGATTGACAGATACGCAGTATTTT. Amino acid sequence: CASSPRTGGLTDTQYF.